A selection of T cell receptor beta chains follows, all from one sample in a study of T cell changes during pregnancy in multiple sclerosis. Clones were sequenced by immunoSEQ multiplex PCR, and TCRdb holds only the in-frame ones, with some missing. The sample has fewer than 40,000 clones, roughly nine tenths seen once. Sequenced material: CD4+ T cells from peripheral blood mononuclear cells, taken in the second trimester of pregnancy. The receptors derive from a female donor with multiple sclerosis, enrolled in a pregnancy study. Each CDR3 is given with its conserved first and last residue. Each record gives: J gene, V gene, D gene, CDR3 protein, CDR3 DNA. A D gene is named only where the DNA matches it firmly.

TRBJ1-3 TRBV6-5 - CASSYSSVSGNTIYF TGTGCCAGCAGTTACTCCTCGGTCTCTGGAAACACCATATATTTT
TRBJ1-3 TRBV7-2 - CASSSHSTGSGNTIYF TGTGCCAGCAGCTCCCATTCGACAGGCTCTGGAAACACCATATATTTT
TRBJ2-6 TRBV30 - CAWSIARGSAGANVLTF TGTGCCTGGAGTATCGCCAGGGGATCGGCTGGGGCCAACGTCCTGACTTTC
TRBJ1-2 TRBV11-2 TRBD1 CASSPLQGVLVGYGYTF TGTGCCAGCAGCCCCCTCCAGGGGGTTCTTGTAGGCTATGGCTACACCTTC
TRBJ1-2 TRBV7-9 TRBD1 CASSLPTGALYGYTF TGTGCCAGCAGCTTACCTACAGGGGCGCTCTATGGCTACACCTTC
TRBJ1-6 TRBV27 - CASSLVPGQNFYNSPLHF TGTGCCAGCAGTTTAGTCCCCGGACAGAACTTCTATAATTCACCCCTCCACTTT
TRBJ1-2 TRBV7-3 - CASSEQDSTYGYTF TGTGCCAGCAGCGAACAAGACAGTACCTATGGCTACACCTTC
TRBJ2-2 TRBV12-5 - CASGLVRGLNTGELFF TGTGCTAGTGGTTTGGTTCGAGGACTAAACACCGGGGAGCTGTTTTTT
TRBJ1-1 TRBV10-3 - CAISVGGAHTEAFF TGTGCCATCAGTGTTGGGGGGGCTCACACTGAAGCTTTCTTT
TRBJ1-2 TRBV6-5 TRBD1 CASSDRVAGYTF TGTGCCAGCAGTGACAGGGTGGCTGGCTACACCTTC
TRBJ2-1 TRBV19 TRBD2 CASSTVGLEGNNEQFF TGTGCCAGTAGCACTGTCGGACTAGAGGGGAACAATGAGCAGTTCTTC
TRBJ2-1 TRBV5-6 - CASSQIGSRNNEQFF TGTGCCAGCAGTCAGATTGGTAGCCGAAACAATGAGCAGTTCTTC
TRBJ1-1 TRBV6-5 - CASSYGGRMNTEAFF TGTGCCAGCAGTTACGGAGGGAGAATGAACACTGAAGCTTTCTTT